The present T cell receptor beta chain was sequenced within a study of cytomegalovirus exposure and HLA in healthy donors. Overall study results and limits: It was only CMV serostatus that was available as immune exposure information.

PCR amplification relied on 60 Vbeta primers (plus 13 Jbeta primers). Assay: immunoSEQ multiplex PCR; the TCRdb copy retains only in-frame clones and omits some. The profile shows 200,000 to 250,000 clones, approximately 79% of them singletons. This clone showed up just once. The antigen remains unidentified. The germline V gene has CDR1 MNHEY and CDR2 SMNVEV (reference sequence). The CDR3 consists of 15 residues. Trimming removed 6 bases from V and 2 bases from J, with 13 bases in between. Sequencing input: PBMCs. The chain carries TRBV27 and TRBJ2-2, with D maybe TRBD2 (6 bases). This receptor was identified in a girl between 2 and 10 years old in good health and CMV-seronegative. The CDR3: CASRMWGDNTGELFF. In DNA form, the CDR3 reads TGTGCCAGCAGGATGTGGGGGGATAACACCGGGGAGCTGTTTTTT.